These 26 T cell receptor beta chains share one sample of origin, sequenced in a study of blood T cells in healthy people across ages. Primed by a sample-barcoded 5' primer and a J-beta primer mix, a second PCR proceeded for 7 to 11 cycles. TCRdb fed the 5' RACE reads into MiXCR, producing one record per CDR3 protein. The sample contains 800,000 to 1,300,000 distinct CDR3 sequences, approximately 26% of which appear only once. Separately, the same data were catalogued under a study of T cells of mothers and their children.

Sequencing was performed on blood. Receptors were obtained from a girl between 2 and 10 years old in good health.

The chain uses TRBV12-3 or TRBV12-4 and TRBJ1-4; D possibly corresponds to TRBD1 (5 bases). Trimming cost V 3 bases and J 8 bases, with 25 bases left between them. The CDR3 length is 18 residues. CDR3 DNA sequence: TGTGCCAGCAGTTTTCCGGGGGAGTCGGGCCTCTGGGAAGAAAAACTGTTTTTT. Translation: CASSFPGESGLWEEKLFF.

V usage is TRBV6-2 or TRBV6-3 and J usage is TRBJ2-1; D is unresolved. V was cut by 5 bases and J by 5 bases, with 7 bases left in between. Looked up from germline, CDR1 is MNHEY and CDR2 is SVGEGT. The CDR3 spans 12 residues. The CDR3 loop is CASSINNNEQFF. In nucleotides, the CDR3 is TGTGCCAGCAGTATAAATAACAATGAGCAGTTCTTC.

This clonotype was seen a handful of times. V usage is TRBV6-1 and J usage is TRBJ1-2, with 8 positions matching TRBD1. Per germline, CDR1 MNHNS and CDR2 SASEGT. The CDR3 extends over 15 amino acids. Germline trimming cut 1 base from V and 4 bases from J; bases unmatched to any gene: 5. CDR3 DNA: TGTGCCAGCAGTGAAGGGCAGGGGGCCTCCTATGGCTACACCTTC. Protein: CASSEGQGASYGYTF.

V gene TRBV12-3 or TRBV12-4 combines with J gene TRBJ2-5; possible D gene TRBD1, 6 bases. The DNA matches TRBJ2-1 better at its end, which makes the J call doubtful. The CDR3 has 11 residues. Written as DNA, the CDR3 is TGTGCCGAAGGCAGGGGCAATGAGCAGTTCTTC. It is translated as CAEGRGNEQFF.

This clonotype showed up just a few times. The rearrangement links TRBV6-2 or TRBV6-3 to TRBJ2-3, with 7 bases fitting TRBD1. V shed 2 bases, J shed 4 bases, and the junction held 6 bases outside the gene matches. The CDR3 loop spans 15 amino acids. Germline V CDR1 and CDR2: MNHEY, SVGEGT. The CDR3 DNA reads as TGTGCCAGCAGTTACACGGACAGGCAAGCAGATACGCAGTATTTT. This translates into CASSYTDRQADTQYF.

The J gene is TRBJ1-3, the V gene TRBV6-6; 7 positions agree with TRBD1. Germline-derived CDR1 and CDR2 are MNHNY and SVGAGI (reference sequence). The CDR3 consists of 11 residues. Losses at the gene ends were 11 bases for V and 9 bases for J; bases not matched to a gene: 7. The CDR3 here is CASVTGVTIYF. The CDR3 DNA reads as TGTGCCTCCGTTACAGGGGTCACCATATATTTT.

The chain uses TRBV7-6 and TRBJ2-1, with 7 bases that match TRBD2. Germline lookup yields CDR1 SGHVS and CDR2 FNYEAQ. The CDR3 length is 16 residues. V lost 5 bases to trimming and J lost 10 bases; unmatched junction nucleotides: 17. CDR3: CASSPPRLALAKEQFF. The CDR3 region has the DNA TGTGCCAGCAGCCCACCAAGACTAGCACTGGCAAAAGAGCAGTTCTTC.

This chain links TRBV7-3 with TRBJ1-1; D unresolved. The CDR3 loop spans 14 amino acids. Germline loops: CDR1 SGHTA, CDR2 FQGTGA. The ends were cut back, 2 bases at V and 4 bases at J, with 11 bases in the middle. DNA of the CDR3: TGTGCCAGCAGCTTAGAGTTTTCCTCCACTGAAGCTTTCTTT. It yields the protein CASSLEFSSTEAFF.

There are a few counts of this clonotype. This chain links TRBV15 with TRBJ2-5, with 11 bases identical to TRBD2. V was clipped by 3 bases and J by 3 bases; unmatched bases: 6. This CDR3 spans 16 amino acids. Germline V lookup: CDR1 LNHNV, CDR2 YYDKDF (reference sequence). The CDR3 DNA is TGTGCCACCAGCAGGGGGAGTAGCGGGGGGGAAGAGACCCAGTACTTC. Its translation is CATSRGSSGGEETQYF.

This clonotype was recorded a few times. The chain combines TRBV6-5 with TRBJ1-4; D unclear. From germline, CDR1 is MNHEY and CDR2 SVGAGI. This CDR3 is 13 amino acids long. Trimming took 8 bases from V and 4 from J, leaving 11 bases between them. CDR3 in amino acids: CASQAAGNEKLFF. DNA for the CDR3: TGTGCCAGCCAAGCGGCCGGTAATGAAAAACTGTTTTTT.

This clonotype was detected a few times. At one end the junction does not follow the germline gene, possibly because of a read error. CDR3: CASSPQAVQETQYF. CDR3 DNA sequence: TGTGCTAGCAGCCCGCAGGCAGTCCAAGAGACCCAGTACTTC. The chain links TRBV7-7 to TRBJ2-5; unclear D gene. The CDR3 is 14 residues long. Germline V gene lookup returns CDR1 SSHAT and CDR2 FNYEAQ (reference sequence).

The chain joins TRBV7-2 to TRBJ1-2, with D uncertain. CDR1 is SGHTA and CDR2 is FQGNSA in the germline V gene. This CDR3 spans 15 amino acids. V lost 4 bases, J lost 0 bases, and 12 bases lay in between. The CDR3 reads CASSSPYEANYGYTF. CDR3 nucleotide sequence: TGTGCCAGCAGCTCCCCCTATGAAGCTAACTATGGCTACACCTTC. Supplemented by reference TRBV7-2 and TRBJ1-2, the full variable domain reads GAGVSQSPSNKVTEKGKDVELRCDPISGHTALYWYRQSLGQGLEFLIYFQGNSAPDKSGLPSDRFSAERTGGSVSTLTIQRTQQEDSAVYLCASSSPYEANYGYTFGSGTRLTVV.

This clonotype appeared a few times. The rearrangement joins TRBV29-1 to TRBJ1-2; D gene uncertain. Germline V gives CDR1 SQVTM, CDR2 ANQGSEA. The CDR3 has 12 residues. Between the trimmed V and J ends, which lost 6 bases and 3 bases, there was a span of 11 bases. The CDR3 loop reads CSVVPGDYGYTF. As DNA, the CDR3 is TGCAGCGTCGTACCGGGAGACTATGGCTACACCTTC.

V usage is TRBV5-1 and J usage is TRBJ1-2, with TRBD1 matching over 7 bases. This CDR3 has 15 residues. Unmatched junction bases numbered 8, after V lost 2 bases and J lost 4 bases. Per germline, CDR1 SGHRS and CDR2 YFSETQ. This CDR3 is CASSLPPQGPYGYTF. CDR3 DNA: TGCGCCAGCAGCTTACCACCACAGGGGCCCTATGGCTACACCTTC.

This clonotype was counted between two and nine times. The chain recombines TRBV5-1 with TRBJ1-4; 8 bases align to TRBD1. CDR3 length: 15 residues. Germline assignment: CDR1 SGHRS and CDR2 YFSETQ. V was clipped by 7 bases and J by 2 bases; unmatched bases: 7. The CDR3 nucleotides read TGCGCCAGCGGTCCGACAGGGGCTACTAATGAAAAACTGTTTTTT. Its protein product is CASGPTGATNEKLFF.

Concerning this clonotype: The junction shows a germline mismatch at one end, possibly a read error. The rearrangement joins TRBV7-2 to TRBJ1-1, with no clear D. CDR1 is SGHTA and CDR2 is FQGNSA in the germline V gene. The CDR3 has 13 residues. CDR3 in amino acids: CASSLIYETEAFF. CDR3 DNA: TGTGCCAGCAGCTTAATCTACGAGACCGAAGCCTTCTTT.

This clonotype came up a few times. The rearrangement uses TRBV5-1 and TRBJ2-1, with 10 bases lining up with TRBD2. V shed 5 bases and J 5 bases; nucleotides not matched to a gene: 7. The V gene's germline CDR1 is SGHRS and CDR2 YFSETQ. The CDR3 contains 15 residues. Here the CDR3 DNA reads TGCGCCAGCAGGTTTTGGACTAGCGGTAACAATGAGCAGTTCTTC. As protein: CASRFWTSGNNEQFF.

The chain combines TRBV2 with TRBJ1-4; D ambiguous. Germline loops: CDR1 SNHLY, CDR2 FYNNEI. The CDR3 extends over 14 amino acids. The V end was cut by 2 bases, the J end by 6 bases, with 10 bases between. For the CDR3, the DNA is TGTGCCAGCAGTGAATGGACTGGACATGAAAAACTGTTTTTT. This sequence encodes CASSEWTGHEKLFF.

This clonotype has more than one count but fewer than ten. The rearrangement joins TRBV7-9 to TRBJ2-1; 12 bases match TRBD2. V lost 3 bases and J lost 4; bases outside the gene matches: 10. The CDR3 loop spans 18 amino acids. The germline gives CDR1 SEHNR, CDR2 FQNEAQ (reference sequence). DNA of the CDR3: TGTGCCAGCAGCTTTCGGTCTAGCGGGAGGGCTTCATACAATGAGCAGTTCTTC. This translates into CASSFRSSGRASYNEQFF.

The J gene is TRBJ2-7, the V gene TRBV7-2, with 12 bases fitting TRBD2. The CDR3 is 15 residues long. The V segment lost 2 bases and the J segment 5 bases; nucleotides outside the gene matches: 4. Germline CDR1 and CDR2: SGHTA and FQGNSA. CDR3 loop: CASSLILAGGNEQYF. As DNA, the CDR3 is TGTGCCAGCAGCTTAATCCTAGCGGGAGGGAACGAGCAGTACTTC.

This clonotype has just one count. The chain employs TRBV24-1 and TRBJ1-2; D unresolved. Trimming took 3 bases from V and 5 from J, leaving 6 bases between them. Germline CDR1 KGHDR, CDR2 SFDVKD. The CDR3 consists of 12 residues. The CDR3 region has the DNA TGTGCCACCAGTGATCCCTTATATGGCTACACCTTC. Translating gives CATSDPLYGYTF.

V is TRBV5-4 and J is TRBJ1-3; D unresolved. V was pared by 1 base and J by 0 bases, with 8 bases between. The CDR3 sequence is 15 residues long. Germline V gene sequence: CDR1 SGHNT, CDR2 YYREEE (reference sequence). The CDR3 is CASSLSGPSGNTIYF. The CDR3 DNA reads as TGTGCCAGCAGCTTGTCGGGTCCCTCTGGAAACACCATATATTTT.

This clonotype was seen more than once but under ten times. This chain links TRBV6-2 or TRBV6-3 with TRBJ1-5, with D unresolved. This CDR3 contains 12 residues. The germline CDR1 and CDR2 sequences are MNHEY and SVGEGT. Trimming cost V 0 bases and J 9 bases, with 6 bases left between them. The CDR3 nucleotides read TGTGCCAGCAGTTACTCGACGATGCCCCAGCATTTT. Its protein is CASSYSTMPQHF.

CDR3 DNA: TGTGCCACCAGTGGTCGTGGCTCTGGGGCCAACGTCCTGACTTTC. Its translation is CATSGRGSGANVLTF. V is TRBV24-1 and J is TRBJ2-6, with unresolved D. V was trimmed by 5 bases and J by 0 bases, leaving 7 bases between them. In germline, CDR1 is KGHDR, CDR2 SFDVKD. This CDR3 contains 15 residues.

This clonotype was counted many times. The chain joins TRBV6-6 to TRBJ2-3; TRBD2 is a possible D gene (6 bases). The V end was cut by 6 bases, the J end by 5 bases, with 21 bases between. The CDR3 length is 16 residues. Germline V lookup: CDR1 MNHNY, CDR2 SVGAGI (reference sequence). The DNA of the CDR3 is TGTGCCAGCAGCTCGTCGGAGTGGGAGGACGGAGATACGCAGTATTTT. Its protein is CASSSSEWEDGDTQYF.

The chain has TRBV5-1 and TRBJ2-1; 7 bases agree with TRBD1. The DNA end is a closer match to TRBJ2-7, so the J assignment may be wrong. The germline gives CDR1 SGHRS, CDR2 YFSETQ. CDR3 length equals 14 residues. In nucleotides, the CDR3 is TGCGCCAGCAGCTTTTCTGCAGGGGGCTACGAGCAGTACTTC. Translating gives CASSFSAGGYEQYF.